The 17 T cell receptor beta chains in this list originate from one sample, sequenced in a study of blood T cell repertoires in COVID-19 (dated by TCRdb to the early 2020s). Libraries were constructed by the immunoSEQ multiplex PCR assay. In TCRdb, the immuneACCESS table is reduced to in-frame sequences with V and J assigned. These tables do not hold every clone; where another copy was compared, an unresolved V gene accounts for under half, and the others remain unexplained. This sample gives fewer than 200,000 clones in total; approximately 84% of them show up just once. The ten largest clonotypes hold 2.5% to 3% of the sample. The sample consisted of peripheral blood. These receptors all stem from a woman aged 80 or over with COVID-19, enrolled during active disease.

This clone has just a few counts. CDR3 residues: CASSSGQGFYGYTF. DNA of the CDR3: TGTGCCAGCAGCTCGGGACAGGGTTTCTATGGCTACACCTTC. J is TRBJ1-2 and V is TRBV13; 9 bases map to TRBD1. With V trimmed by 4 bases and J by 4 bases, 4 bases remained unmatched. CDR3 length: 14 residues. The germline CDR1 and CDR2 sequences are PRHDT and FYEKMQ (reference sequence). Drawing the rest from reference TRBV13 and TRBJ1-2, the complete variable domain is AAGVIQSPRHLIKEKRETATLKCYPIPRHDTVYWYQQGPGQDPQFLISFYEKMQSDKGSIPDRFSAQQFSDYHSELNMSSLELGDSALYFCASSSGQGFYGYTFGSGTRLTVV.

This clone was seen a few times. The chain recombines TRBV27 with TRBJ2-5; 7 positions agree with TRBD1. With V trimmed by 5 bases and J by 5 bases, 5 bases remained unmatched. The germline gives CDR1 MNHEY, CDR2 SMNVEV (reference sequence). This CDR3 comprises 13 residues. The CDR3 reads CASSHRGWETQYF. The DNA for the CDR3 is TGTGCCAGCAGTCACAGGGGCTGGGAGACCCAGTACTTC.

This rearrangement joins TRBV19 to TRBJ1-1, with 10 bases lining up with TRBD1. Per the germline V gene, CDR1 is LNHDA and CDR2 is SQIVND (reference sequence). The CDR3 is 16 amino acids. V trimming: 3 bases; J trimming: 4 bases; junction bases outside the gene matches: 8. The CDR3 DNA reads TGTGCCAGTAGTATCGGACAGGGGGACTGGATCACTGAAGCTTTCTTT. Protein sequence: CASSIGQGDWITEAFF. The complete variable domain, with remaining parts taken from reference TRBV19 and TRBJ1-1, reads DGGITQSPKYLFRKEGQNVTLSCEQNLNHDAMYWYRQDPGQGLRLIYYSQIVNDFQKGDIAEGYSVSREKKESFPLTVTSAQKNPTAFYLCASSIGQGDWITEAFFGQGTRLTVV.

This clone was counted a few times. The chain recombines TRBV7-2 with TRBJ1-6; D is undetermined. The CDR3 loop spans 15 amino acids. Germline assignment: CDR1 SGHTA and CDR2 FQGNSA. Between the trimmed V and J ends, which lost 5 bases and 12 bases, there was a span of 20 bases. CDR3 DNA sequence: TGTGCCAGCAGCGTGTCCGGGGTAGGCTTTTTACCCCTCCACTTT. This translates into CASSVSGVGFLPLHF.

The chain recombines TRBV7-3 with TRBJ1-2; possibly TRBD1 for D (6 bases). The CDR3 covers 13 residues. V lost 1 base, J lost 7 bases, and 10 bases lay in between. Germline V gives CDR1 SGHTA, CDR2 FQGTGA. The CDR3 reads CASSLNEGVGYTF. DNA for the CDR3: TGTGCCAGCAGCTTAAATGAGGGGGTTGGCTACACCTTC. Supplemented by reference TRBV7-3 and TRBJ1-2, the full variable domain reads GAGVSQTPSNKVTEKGKYVELRCDPISGHTALYWYRQSLGQGPEFLIYFQGTGAADDSGLPNDRFFAVRPEGSVSTLKIQRTERGDSAVYLCASSLNEGVGYTFGSGTRLTVV.

The chain joins TRBV5-1 to TRBJ2-3; 13 nucleotides align to TRBD2. V lost 4 bases, J lost 1 base, and 3 bases stayed unmatched. The CDR3 loop spans 16 amino acids. The germline CDR1 and CDR2 sequences are SGHRS and YFSETQ. The CDR3 loop reads CASSGGLAGGTDTQYF. CDR3 nucleotide sequence: TGCGCCAGCAGCGGTGGACTAGCGGGAGGCACAGATACGCAGTATTTT.

The rearrangement joins TRBV15 to TRBJ2-5; 10 positions match TRBD2. Germline V gene sequence: CDR1 LNHNV, CDR2 YYDKDF (reference sequence). Unmatched junction bases numbered 5, after V lost 2 bases and J lost 5 bases. CDR3 size: 15 residues. The CDR3 loop is CATSRRLAGRETQYF. The CDR3 DNA reads TGTGCCACCAGCAGAAGACTAGCGGGTAGGGAGACCCAGTACTTC.

This clone occurred once. As DNA, the CDR3 is TGTGCCAGCAGCTTTTCCAGGGGTCAGCCCCAGCATTTT. It is translated as CASSFSRGQPQHF. The chain uses TRBV7-8 and TRBJ1-5, with D possibly TRBD1 on 6 matching bases. Per the germline V gene, CDR1 is SGHVS and CDR2 is FQNEAQ. V lost 3 bases and J 6 bases, leaving 9 bases between the germline ends. This CDR3 region has 13 residues. The whole variable domain, filled in from reference TRBV7-8 and TRBJ1-5, reads GAGVSQSPRYKVAKRGQDVALRCDPISGHVSLFWYQQALGQGPEFLTYFQNEAQLDKSGLPSDRFFAERPEGSVSTLKIQRTQQEDSAVYLCASSFSRGQPQHFGDGTRLSIL.

This chain joins TRBV5-1 and TRBJ1-2, with 8 bases matching TRBD1. Per the germline V gene, CDR1 is SGHRS and CDR2 is YFSETQ. The CDR3 spans 13 residues. V lost 4 bases, J lost 6 bases, and 5 bases stayed unmatched. The CDR3 DNA reads TGCGCCAGCAGCACCGGACAGGGAGATGGCTACACCTTC. Translated: CASSTGQGDGYTF.

CDR3 sequence (DNA): TGCGCCAGCAGTGAGTGGACTAGCGTAACCGGGGAGCTGTTTTTT. Translating gives CASSEWTSVTGELFF. This chain joins TRBV10-1 and TRBJ2-2, with 9 bases matching TRBD2. The CDR3 has 15 amino acids. Germline V gene lookup returns CDR1 WNHNN and CDR2 SYGVQD (reference sequence). J was trimmed by 5 bases and V by 1 base; bases with no gene match: 2.

This clone was recorded only once. V gene TRBV7-9 combines with J gene TRBJ2-7; D is perhaps TRBD1 (6 bases). The length of the CDR3 is 16 residues. CDR1 and CDR2 from the germline V gene are SEHNR and FQNEAQ (reference sequence). V shed 1 base and J shed 2 bases, with 15 bases lying between them. As DNA, the CDR3 is TGTGCCAGCAGCTTAGTAGGCAGGGGAGCCCCCTACGAGCAGTACTTC. Its protein is CASSLVGRGAPYEQYF.

The chain couples TRBV10-3 to TRBJ2-1, with 7 bases fitting TRBD2. Per germline, CDR1 ENHRY and CDR2 SYGVKD. The V segment lost 4 bases and the J segment 4 bases; nucleotides outside the gene matches: 13. The CDR3 covers 17 residues. The CDR3 sequence: CAISGSWGGSRYNEQFF. The CDR3 nucleotides read TGTGCCATCAGTGGATCTTGGGGGGGGAGTCGGTACAATGAGCAGTTCTTC.

The chain recombines TRBV9 with TRBJ2-4, with a possible D match to TRBD1 (6 bases). This CDR3 has 18 residues. Germline values: CDR1 SGDLS, CDR2 YYNGEE. Between the trimmed V and J ends, which lost 2 bases and 3 bases, there was a span of 21 bases. CDR3 region: CASSVRSPRGRVKNIQYF. The CDR3 nucleotides are TGTGCCAGCAGCGTGAGGTCCCCCAGGGGTCGGGTCAAAAACATTCAGTACTTC. The entire variable domain, with the rest obtained from reference TRBV9 and TRBJ2-4, is as follows: DSGVTQTPKHLITATGQRVTLRCSPRSGDLSVYWYQQSLDQGLQFLIQYYNGEERAKGNILERFSAQQFPDLHSELNLSSLELGDSALYFCASSVRSPRGRVKNIQYFGAGTRLSVL.

The gene calls are TRBV11-2 and TRBJ2-1; TRBD2 agrees at 7 bases. CDR1 is SGHAT, CDR2 FQNNGV, per germline. The CDR3 consists of 12 residues. V trimming: 5 bases; J trimming: 8 bases; junction bases outside the gene matches: 3. CDR3 sequence: CASSGGGHEQFF. The CDR3 nucleotides are TGTGCCAGCAGCGGGGGAGGGCATGAGCAGTTCTTC.

The CDR3: CASSLPGQEDEQYF. The CDR3 coding sequence is TGTGCCAGCAGCTTACCGGGACAGGAAGACGAGCAGTACTTC. The rearrangement joins TRBV6-6 to TRBJ2-7; 8 bases align to TRBD1. V lost 6 bases to trimming and J lost 5 bases; unmatched junction nucleotides: 9. From germline, CDR1 is MNHNY and CDR2 SVGAGI (reference sequence). CDR3 length: 14 residues.

The V call is TRBV5-6, the J call TRBJ1-5; 12 positions match TRBD1. The length of the CDR3 is 15 residues. V was clipped by 3 bases and J by 6 bases; unmatched bases: 4. Germline CDR1 reads SGHDT; CDR2 reads YYEEEE. The CDR3 is CASSSGTGGFQPQHF. CDR3 in DNA: TGTGCCAGCAGCTCCGGGACAGGGGGCTTTCAGCCCCAGCATTTT.

The rearrangement links TRBV10-3 to TRBJ1-2; 7 positions agree with TRBD1. The CDR3 loop spans 14 amino acids. Trimming removed 0 bases from V and 6 bases from J; junction bases left unmatched: 4. Germline lookup yields CDR1 ENHRY and CDR2 SYGVKD. CDR3 residues: CAISESSDRNGYTF. DNA of the CDR3: TGTGCCATCAGTGAGTCATCGGACAGGAATGGCTACACCTTC.